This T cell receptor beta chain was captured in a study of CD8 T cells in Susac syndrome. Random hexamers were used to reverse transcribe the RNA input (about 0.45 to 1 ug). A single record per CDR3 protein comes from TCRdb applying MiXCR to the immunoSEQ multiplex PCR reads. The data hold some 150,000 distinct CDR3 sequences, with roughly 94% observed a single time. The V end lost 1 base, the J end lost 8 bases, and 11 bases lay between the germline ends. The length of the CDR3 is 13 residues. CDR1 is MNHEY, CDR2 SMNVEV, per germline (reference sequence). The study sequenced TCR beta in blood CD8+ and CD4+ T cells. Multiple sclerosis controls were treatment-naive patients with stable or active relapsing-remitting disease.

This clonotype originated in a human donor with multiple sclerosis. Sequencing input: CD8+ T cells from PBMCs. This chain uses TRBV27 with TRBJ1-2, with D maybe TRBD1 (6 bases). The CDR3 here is CASSLYQGKGYTF. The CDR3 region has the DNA TGTGCCAGCAGTTTATATCAGGGGAAAGGCTACACCTTC.